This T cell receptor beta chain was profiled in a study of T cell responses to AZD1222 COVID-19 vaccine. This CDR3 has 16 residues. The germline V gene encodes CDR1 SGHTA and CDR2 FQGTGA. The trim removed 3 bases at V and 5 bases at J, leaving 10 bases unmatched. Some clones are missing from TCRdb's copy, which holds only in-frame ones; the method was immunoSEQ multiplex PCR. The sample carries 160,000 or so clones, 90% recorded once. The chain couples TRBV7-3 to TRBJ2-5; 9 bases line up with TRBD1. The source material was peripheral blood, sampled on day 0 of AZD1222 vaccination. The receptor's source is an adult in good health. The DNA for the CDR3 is TGTGCCAGCAGCTTCCCCCGGGACAGGGTTGTGGAGACCCAGTACTTC. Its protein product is CASSFPRDRVVETQYF.